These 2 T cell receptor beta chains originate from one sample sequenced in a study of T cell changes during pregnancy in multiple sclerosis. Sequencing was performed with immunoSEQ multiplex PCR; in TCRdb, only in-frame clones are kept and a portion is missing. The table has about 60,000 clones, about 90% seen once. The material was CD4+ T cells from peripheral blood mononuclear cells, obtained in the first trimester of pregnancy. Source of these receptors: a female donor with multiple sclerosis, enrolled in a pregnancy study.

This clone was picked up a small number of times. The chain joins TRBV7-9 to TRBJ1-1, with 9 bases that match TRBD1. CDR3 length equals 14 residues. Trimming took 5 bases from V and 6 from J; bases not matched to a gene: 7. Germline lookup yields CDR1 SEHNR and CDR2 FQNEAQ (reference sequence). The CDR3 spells CASSVGQGRAEAFF. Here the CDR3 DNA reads TGTGCCAGCAGCGTGGGACAGGGAAGGGCTGAAGCTTTCTTT.

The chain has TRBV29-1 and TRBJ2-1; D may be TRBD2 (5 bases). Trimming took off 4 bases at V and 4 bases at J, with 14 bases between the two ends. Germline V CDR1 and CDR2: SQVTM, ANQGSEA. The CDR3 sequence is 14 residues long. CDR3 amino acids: CSVAPGLGYNEQFF. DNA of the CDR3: TGCAGCGTTGCGCCCGGACTTGGGTACAATGAGCAGTTCTTC.